This T cell receptor beta chain was captured by sequencing in a study of cytomegalovirus exposure and HLA in healthy donors. Findings and limits, study-wide: Later, an analysis found that common viral pathogens appeared to be linked with several of the most significant clusters.

In regard to this clone: Its antigen is not known.

Both 60 Vbeta primers and 13 Jbeta primers went into the PCR. Only in-frame clones appear in the TCRdb table, and some are missing; sequencing was by immunoSEQ multiplex PCR. The data show fewer than 140,000 clones, with 70% to 80% seen just once and approximately 3.7% held by the top ten. The germline V gene has CDR1 SGHRS and CDR2 YFSETQ. This CDR3 contains 14 residues. The V end lost 4 bases, the J end lost 3 bases, and 10 bases lay between the germline ends. The origin of this receptor is a man aged 55 to 70 in good health and CMV-seronegative. The genes are TRBV5-1 and TRBJ1-4; possible D gene TRBD1, 5 bases. Sequencing was done on a sample of PBMCs. Here the CDR3 DNA reads TGCGCCAGCAGCGCGACAGCCTCTAATGAAAAACTGTTTTTT. It is translated as CASSATASNEKLFF.